Ten or more counts support the clone carrying this TCR beta chain. Its antigen is unidentified. The sequenced template was RNA, covering the TCR beta CDR3 region. The first round was an RT-PCR with HTBI primers, and the second round was a multiplex PCR. TCRdb re-analysed the multiplex PCR reads in MiXCR, keeping a single row per CDR3 protein. The table shows approximately 460,000 distinct CDR3 sequences, with around 14% occurring only once. The sample originates from a study of Graves' ophthalmopathy and Graves' hyperthyroidism. The study's findings and limits: Cross-validated, the 13-signature model showed 87.88%/81.08% sensitivity/specificity, and 80%/75% in the test set.

This receptor was taken from a woman in her twenties or thirties with Graves' ophthalmopathy. The specimen sequenced was blood.

CDR3 loop: CASSLVAGFVFYEQYF. CDR3 bases: TGTGCCAGCAGTTTAGTAGCGGGGTTCGTGTTCTACGAGCAGTACTTC. V is TRBV28 and J is TRBJ2-7, with 8 bases matching TRBD2. The CDR3 spans 16 residues. Germline CDR1 is MDHEN and CDR2 is SYDVKM. The V gene end was trimmed by 2 bases and the J gene end by 3 bases; junction bases not matched to a gene: 9.